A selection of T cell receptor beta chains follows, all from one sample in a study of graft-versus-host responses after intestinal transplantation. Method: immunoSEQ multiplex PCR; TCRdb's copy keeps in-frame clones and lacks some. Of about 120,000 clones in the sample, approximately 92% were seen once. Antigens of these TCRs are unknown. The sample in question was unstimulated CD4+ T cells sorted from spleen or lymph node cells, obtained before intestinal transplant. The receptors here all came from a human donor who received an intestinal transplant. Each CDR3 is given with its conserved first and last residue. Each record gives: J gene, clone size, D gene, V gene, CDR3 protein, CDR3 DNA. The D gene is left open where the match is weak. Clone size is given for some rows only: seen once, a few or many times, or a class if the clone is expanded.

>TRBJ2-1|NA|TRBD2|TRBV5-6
CASSLWSGRENNEQFF
TGTGCCAGCAGCCTATGGAGCGGGAGGGAAAACAATGAGCAGTTCTTC
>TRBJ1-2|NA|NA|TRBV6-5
CASSRTPPYYGYTF
TGTGCCAGCAGTAGGACACCCCCCTACTATGGCTACACCTTC
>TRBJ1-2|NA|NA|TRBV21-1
CASSLRDRKGDEYGYTF
TGTGCCAGCAGCCTCCGGGACAGAAAAGGGGATGAGTATGGCTACACCTTC
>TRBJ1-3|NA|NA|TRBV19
CASSMKSGNTIYF
TGTGCCAGTAGTATGAAGTCTGGAAACACCATATATTTT
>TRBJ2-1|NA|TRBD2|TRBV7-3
CASSYTGTILVNEQFF
TGTGCCAGCAGCTACACCGGGACTATCCTTGTCAATGAGCAGTTCTTC
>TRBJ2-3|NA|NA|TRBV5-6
CASTRGGRGDTQYF
TGTGCCAGCACCCGGGGCGGGCGGGGAGATACGCAGTATTTT
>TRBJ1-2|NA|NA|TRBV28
CASSPRVLGYTF
TGTGCCAGCAGTCCCCGGGTCCTCGGCTACACCTTC
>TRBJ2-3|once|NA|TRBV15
CATSRDRGSWYTQYF
TGTGCCACCAGCAGAGATAGGGGGAGTTGGTATACGCAGTATTTT
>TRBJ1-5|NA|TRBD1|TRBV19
CASSMGQINQPQHF
TGTGCCAGTAGCATGGGACAGATCAATCAGCCCCAGCATTTT
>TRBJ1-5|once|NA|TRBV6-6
CASRTGNVQTQPQHF
TGTGCCAGCAGAACAGGGAACGTACAGACTCAGCCCCAGCATTTT
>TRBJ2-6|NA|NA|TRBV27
CASSLQFKGANVLTF
TGTGCCAGCAGTTTACAGTTCAAGGGGGCCAACGTCCTGACTTTC
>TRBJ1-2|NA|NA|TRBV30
CAWSGQRYYGYTF
TGTGCCTGGAGTGGGCAGCGCTACTATGGCTACACCTTC
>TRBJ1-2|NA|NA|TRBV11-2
CASSLTGFEGGYGYTF
TGTGCCAGCAGCTTAACAGGATTCGAAGGTGGATATGGCTACACCTTC
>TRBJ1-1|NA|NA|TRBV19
CASSTGIVPEAFF
TGTGCCAGTAGTACAGGGATCGTACCTGAAGCTTTCTTT
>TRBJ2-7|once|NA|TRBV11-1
CASSFSPAATYEQYF
TGTGCCAGCAGCTTTTCGCCCGCGGCTACCTACGAGCAGTACTTC
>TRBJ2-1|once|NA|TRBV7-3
CASSSRLRVANDNEQFF
TGTGCCAGCAGCTCCCGGCTTAGGGTAGCGAATGACAATGAGCAGTTCTTC
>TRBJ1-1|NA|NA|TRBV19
CASSLFGVEAFF
TGTGCCAGTAGTCTCTTCGGGGTAGAAGCTTTCTTT
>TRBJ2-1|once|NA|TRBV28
CASSPGGAYNEQFF
TGTGCCAGCAGTCCTGGAGGGGCCTACAATGAGCAGTTCTTC
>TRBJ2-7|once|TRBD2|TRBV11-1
CASSSGTSSLRGEQYF
TGTGCCAGCAGCTCCGGGACTAGCAGCCTCAGAGGCGAGCAGTACTTC
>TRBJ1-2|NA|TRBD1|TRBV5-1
CASSLTGGRYGYTF
TGCGCCAGCAGCTTGACAGGGGGAAGGTATGGCTACACCTTC
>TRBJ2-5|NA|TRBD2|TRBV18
CASSGLAENQETQYF
TGTGCCAGCTCGGGACTAGCGGAAAACCAAGAGACCCAGTACTTC
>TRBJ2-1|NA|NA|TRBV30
CAWRAGTIAIYNEQFF
TGTGCCTGGAGGGCCGGGACAATCGCCATCTACAATGAGCAGTTCTTC
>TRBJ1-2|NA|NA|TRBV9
CASTTGRSNGYTF
TGTGCCAGCACTACCGGACGGAGTAATGGCTACACCTTC
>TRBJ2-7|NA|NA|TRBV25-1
CASSEASHSYEQYF
TGTGCCAGCAGTGAAGCCAGCCACTCCTACGAGCAGTACTTC
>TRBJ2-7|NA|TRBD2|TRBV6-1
CASSAWGGGLAYEQYF
TGTGCCAGCAGTGCCTGGGGGGGAGGATTGGCCTACGAGCAGTACTTC
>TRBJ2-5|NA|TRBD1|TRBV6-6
CASSYGDRGQETQYF
TGTGCCAGCAGTTACGGGGACAGGGGGCAAGAGACCCAGTACTTC
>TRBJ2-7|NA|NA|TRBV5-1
CASSSRDRSYEQYF
TGCGCCAGCTCTTCTCGCGACCGATCCTACGAGCAGTACTTC
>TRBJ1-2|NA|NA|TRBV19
CASSTDWPGNYGYTF
TGTGCCAGTAGTACCGATTGGCCGGGGAACTATGGCTACACCTTC
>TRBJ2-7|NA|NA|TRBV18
CASSPPRRDGTYEQYF
TGTGCCAGCTCACCTCCACGGAGGGATGGGACCTACGAGCAGTACTTC
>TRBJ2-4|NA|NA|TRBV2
CASSAYSKNIQYF
TGTGCCAGCAGCGCTTATTCCAAAAACATTCAGTACTTC
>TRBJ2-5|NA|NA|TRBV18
CASSPGETQYF
TGTGCCAGCTCACCGGGGGAGACCCAGTACTTC
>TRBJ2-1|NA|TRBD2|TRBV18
CASSFISGGPNEQFF
TGTGCCAGCTCATTTATCTCGGGAGGGCCCAATGAGCAGTTCTTC
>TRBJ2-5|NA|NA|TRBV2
CATHPTIIRGRSETQYF
TGTGCCACCCACCCGACCATAATTCGCGGCCGATCAGAGACCCAGTACTTC
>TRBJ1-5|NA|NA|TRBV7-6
CASSSDTDQPQHF
TGTGCCAGCAGCTCCGACACGGATCAGCCCCAGCATTTT
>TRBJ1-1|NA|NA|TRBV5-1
CASSSQGSGTEAFF
TGCGCCAGCAGCTCGCAGGGGAGTGGAACTGAAGCTTTCTTT
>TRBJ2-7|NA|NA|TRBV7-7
CAGLTVNYEQYF
TGTGCTGGCTTGACAGTGAACTACGAGCAGTACTTC
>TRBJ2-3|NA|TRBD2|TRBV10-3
CAIRSGDTDTQYF
TGTGCCATCCGGAGCGGGGACACAGATACGCAGTATTTT